This T cell receptor (beta chain) derives from a study of T cells in Graves' hyperthyroidism and ophthalmopathy. Regarding the study as a whole: A model built on 13 V-J features separated ophthalmopathy from stable hyperthyroidism. In the blood, most expanded thyroid clonotypes above 0.001 appeared as well.

This clonotype was counted ten times or more. Its target is not known. RNA transcripts were the template for amplifying TCR beta CDR3 regions. An initial round of RT-PCR targeting the TCR CDR3 relied on the HTBI primer set. A single record per CDR3 protein comes from TCRdb applying MiXCR to the multiplex PCR reads. This sample yields about 350,000 distinct CDR3 sequences, of which about 18% are seen a single time; about 3.7% belongs to the top ten. V was clipped by 3 bases and J by 1 base; unmatched bases: 8. Germline CDR1 reads DFQATT; CDR2 reads SNEGSKA (reference sequence). The CDR3 contains 15 residues.

The origin of this receptor is a woman aged 18-30 years with Graves' hyperthyroidism. V usage is TRBV20-1 and J usage is TRBJ1-2; 7 bases are shared with TRBD1. Sequenced input: blood. CDR3 residues: CSARNRDRNNYGYTF. The CDR3 coding sequence is TGCAGTGCTAGGAACCGGGACAGAAATAACTATGGCTACACCTTC.